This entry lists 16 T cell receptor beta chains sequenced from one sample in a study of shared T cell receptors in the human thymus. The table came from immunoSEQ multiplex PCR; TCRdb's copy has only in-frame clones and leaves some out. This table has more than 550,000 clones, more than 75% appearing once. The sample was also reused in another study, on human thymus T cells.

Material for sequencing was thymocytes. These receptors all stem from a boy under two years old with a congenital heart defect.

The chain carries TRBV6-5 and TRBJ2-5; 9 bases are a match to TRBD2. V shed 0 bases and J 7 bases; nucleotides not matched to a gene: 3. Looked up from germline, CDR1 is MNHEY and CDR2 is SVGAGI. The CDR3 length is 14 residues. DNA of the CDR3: TGTGCCAGCAGTTACTCGATGGGACTAGCGACCCAGTACTTC. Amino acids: CASSYSMGLATQYF.

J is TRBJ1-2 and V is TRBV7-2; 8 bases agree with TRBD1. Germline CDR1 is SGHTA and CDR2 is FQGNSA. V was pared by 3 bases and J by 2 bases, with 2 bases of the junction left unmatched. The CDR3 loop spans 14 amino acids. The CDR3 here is CASSLDRENYGYTF. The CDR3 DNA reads TGTGCCAGCAGCTTGGACAGGGAGAACTATGGCTACACCTTC.

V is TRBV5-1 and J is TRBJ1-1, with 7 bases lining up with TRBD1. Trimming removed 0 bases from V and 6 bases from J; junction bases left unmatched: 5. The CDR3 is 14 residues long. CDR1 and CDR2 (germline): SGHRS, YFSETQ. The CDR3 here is CASSLGQGVSEAFF. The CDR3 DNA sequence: TGCGCCAGCAGCTTGGGCCAGGGGGTTTCTGAAGCTTTCTTT. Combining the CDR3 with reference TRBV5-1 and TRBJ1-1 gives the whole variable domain KAGVTQTPRYLIKTRGQQVTLSCSPISGHRSVSWYQQTPGQGLQFLFEYFSETQRNKGNFPGRFSGRQFSNSRSEMNVSTLELGDSALYLCASSLGQGVSEAFFGQGTRLTVV.

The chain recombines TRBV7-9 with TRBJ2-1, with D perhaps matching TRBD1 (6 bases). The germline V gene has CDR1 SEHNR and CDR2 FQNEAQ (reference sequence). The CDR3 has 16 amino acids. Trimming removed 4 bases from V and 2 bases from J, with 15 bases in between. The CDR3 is CASSSSGTGPYNEQFF. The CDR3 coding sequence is TGTGCCAGCAGCTCATCGGGAACAGGGCCCTACAATGAGCAGTTCTTC.

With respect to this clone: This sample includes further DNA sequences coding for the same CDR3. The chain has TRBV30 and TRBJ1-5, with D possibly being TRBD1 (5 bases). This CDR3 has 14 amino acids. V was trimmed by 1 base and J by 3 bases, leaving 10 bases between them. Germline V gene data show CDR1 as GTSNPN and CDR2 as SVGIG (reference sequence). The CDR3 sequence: CAWSGGGSNQPQHF. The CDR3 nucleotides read TGTGCCTGGAGTGGGGGGGGTTCCAATCAGCCCCAGCATTTT.

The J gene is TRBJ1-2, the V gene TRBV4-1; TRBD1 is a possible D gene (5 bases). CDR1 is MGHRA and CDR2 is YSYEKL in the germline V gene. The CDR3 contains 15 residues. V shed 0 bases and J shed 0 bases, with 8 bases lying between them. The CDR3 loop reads CASSQDTGANYGYTF. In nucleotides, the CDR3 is TGCGCCAGCAGCCAAGATACAGGAGCTAACTATGGCTACACCTTC.

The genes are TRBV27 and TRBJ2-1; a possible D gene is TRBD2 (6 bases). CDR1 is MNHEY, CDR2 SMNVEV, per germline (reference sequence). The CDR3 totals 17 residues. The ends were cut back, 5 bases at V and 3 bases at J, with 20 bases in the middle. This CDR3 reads CASSPRLVAENYNEQFF. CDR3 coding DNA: TGTGCCAGCAGTCCCCGCTTGGTAGCGGAAAACTACAATGAGCAGTTCTTC.

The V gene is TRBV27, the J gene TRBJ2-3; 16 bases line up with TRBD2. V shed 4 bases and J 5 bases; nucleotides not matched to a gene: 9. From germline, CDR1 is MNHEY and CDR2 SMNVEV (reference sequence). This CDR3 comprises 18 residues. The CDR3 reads CASSSPSGLAGGQDTQYF. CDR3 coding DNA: TGTGCCAGCAGTTCGCCTTCGGGACTAGCGGGGGGGCAAGATACGCAGTATTTT.

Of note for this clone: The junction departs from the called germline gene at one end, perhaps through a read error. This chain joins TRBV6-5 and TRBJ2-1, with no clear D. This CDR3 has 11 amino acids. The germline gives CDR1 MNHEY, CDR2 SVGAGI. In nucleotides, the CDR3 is TGTGCCAGCAGTCACTCGACGAGGTGGTTCTTC. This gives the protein CASSHSTRWFF.

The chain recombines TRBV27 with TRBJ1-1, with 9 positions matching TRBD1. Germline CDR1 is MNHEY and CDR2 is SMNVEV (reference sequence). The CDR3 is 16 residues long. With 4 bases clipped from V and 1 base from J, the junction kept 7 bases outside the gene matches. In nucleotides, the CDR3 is TGTGCCAGCAGTTCACAGGGGGCGCCTGGGAACACTGAAGCTTTCTTT. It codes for CASSSQGAPGNTEAFF.

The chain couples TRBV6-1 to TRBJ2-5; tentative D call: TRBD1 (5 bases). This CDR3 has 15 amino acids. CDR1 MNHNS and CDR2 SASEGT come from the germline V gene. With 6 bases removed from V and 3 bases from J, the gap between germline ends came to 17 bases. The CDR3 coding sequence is TGTGCCAGCAGGTTTTCATTAGGGGCCAAAGAGACCCAGTACTTC. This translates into CASRFSLGAKETQYF.

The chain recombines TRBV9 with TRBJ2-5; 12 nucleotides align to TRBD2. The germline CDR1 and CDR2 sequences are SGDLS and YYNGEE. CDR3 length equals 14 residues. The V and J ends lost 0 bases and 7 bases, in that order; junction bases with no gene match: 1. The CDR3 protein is CASSVELAGGTQYF. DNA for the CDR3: TGTGCCAGCAGCGTAGAACTAGCGGGGGGGACCCAGTACTTC.

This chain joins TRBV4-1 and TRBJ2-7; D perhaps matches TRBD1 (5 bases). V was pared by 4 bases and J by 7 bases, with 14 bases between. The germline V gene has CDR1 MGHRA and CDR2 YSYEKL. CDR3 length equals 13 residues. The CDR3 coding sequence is TGCGCCAGCAGCCGGGTGGTAGGGGCGGAGCAGTACTTC. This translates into CASSRVVGAEQYF.

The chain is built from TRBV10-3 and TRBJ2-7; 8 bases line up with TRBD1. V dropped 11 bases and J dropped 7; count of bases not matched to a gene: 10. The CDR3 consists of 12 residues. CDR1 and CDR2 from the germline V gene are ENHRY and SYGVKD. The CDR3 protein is CAVGDRGQEQYF. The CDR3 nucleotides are TGTGCCGTAGGCGACAGGGGTCAGGAGCAGTACTTC.

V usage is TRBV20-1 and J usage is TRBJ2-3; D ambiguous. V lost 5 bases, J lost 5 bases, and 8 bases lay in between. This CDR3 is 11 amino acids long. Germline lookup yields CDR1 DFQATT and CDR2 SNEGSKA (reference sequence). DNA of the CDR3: TGCAGTGCTCCCCCCTTAGATACGCAGTATTTT. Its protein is CSAPPLDTQYF.

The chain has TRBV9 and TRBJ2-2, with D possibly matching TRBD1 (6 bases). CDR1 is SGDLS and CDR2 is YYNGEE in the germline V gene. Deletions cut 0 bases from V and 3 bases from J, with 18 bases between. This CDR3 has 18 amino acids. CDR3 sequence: CASSVVNWDKDYTGELFF. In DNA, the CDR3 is TGTGCCAGCAGCGTAGTTAATTGGGACAAGGATTACACCGGGGAGCTGTTTTTT.